This is a list of T cell receptor beta chains from one sample in a study of T cell responses to AZD1222 COVID-19 vaccine. Clones were sequenced by immunoSEQ multiplex PCR, and TCRdb holds only the in-frame ones, with some missing. The sample contains more than 95,000 clones, 86% of which appear only once. The sequencing used peripheral blood, collected 28 days after the second dose of the MenACWY control vaccine. Every receptor here comes from an adult who received the MenACWY meningococcal vaccine as a control. CDR3s include the opening cysteine and the closing phenylalanine or tryptophan. D genes are given only for firm matches. Expanded clones get a size class; other rows say once, few or many, or leave the size out.

NA	NA	TRBV19	TRBJ2-1	CASSIVGGGGLYNEQFF	TGTGCCAGTAGTATAGTGGGCGGTGGGGGGCTCTACAATGAGCAGTTCTTC
NA	NA	TRBV6-2/TRBV6-3	TRBJ1-1	CASSYVQASEAFF	TGTGCCAGCAGTTACGTCCAGGCGTCTGAAGCTTTCTTT
NA	NA	TRBV5-4	TRBJ1-3	CASRARNGNTIYF	TGTGCCAGCAGAGCCAGGAATGGAAACACCATATATTTT
NA	NA	TRBV28	TRBJ2-2	CASSVRANTGELFF	TGTGCCAGCAGTGTCAGGGCGAACACCGGGGAGCTGTTTTTT
NA	TRBD1	TRBV19	TRBJ1-2	CASSKQGESYGYTF	TGTGCCAGTAGTAAACAGGGGGAGAGCTATGGCTACACCTTC
NA	NA	TRBV28	TRBJ1-1	CASYNWVNTEAFF	TGTGCCAGCTATAACTGGGTGAACACTGAAGCTTTCTTT
NA	TRBD2	TRBV3-1/TRBV3-2	TRBJ2-7	CASSQFGSGGSYEQYF	TGTGCCAGCAGCCAATTCGGTAGCGGGGGTTCCTACGAGCAGTACTTC
NA	NA	TRBV2	TRBJ2-1	CASEPPNSYNEQFF	TGTGCCAGCGAGCCCCCTAACTCCTACAATGAGCAGTTCTTC
NA	NA	TRBV4-1	TRBJ1-3	CASSQGTGLRLLSGNTIYF	TGCGCCAGCAGCCAAGGGACGGGCCTCCGTCTCCTCTCTGGAAACACCATATATTTT
NA	TRBD1	TRBV19	TRBJ2-4	CASRRDRGNERDIQYF	TGTGCCAGTAGAAGGGACAGGGGGAATGAACGGGACATTCAGTACTTC
NA	NA	TRBV19	TRBJ2-5	CASSLGGRVVETQYF	TGTGCCAGTAGTTTGGGGGGCAGGGTAGTGGAGACCCAGTACTTC
NA	NA	TRBV5-1	TRBJ2-5	CASSLEASNRETQYF	TGCGCCAGCAGCTTGGAAGCAAGTAATCGGGAGACCCAGTACTTC
NA	TRBD1	TRBV19	TRBJ1-1	CASSIGFASYGSDRGKNTEAFF	TGTGCCAGTAGTATTGGATTTGCCTCCTATGGATCCGACAGGGGGAAAAACACTGAAGCTTTCTTT
NA	NA	TRBV12-3/TRBV12-4	TRBJ1-2	CASGIGRQGRF	TGTGCCAGCGGGATCGGGCGGCAGGGACGCTTC
NA	NA	TRBV18	TRBJ1-1	CASSPRNWGTEAFF	TGTGCCAGCTCACCAAGGAATTGGGGGACTGAAGCTTTCTTT
NA	NA	TRBV5-4	TRBJ1-2	CASSLAPGDYGYTF	TGTGCCAGCAGCTTGGCCCCGGGGGACTATGGCTACACCTTC
NA	TRBD1	TRBV7-9	TRBJ1-1	CASSSYRGRDTEAFF	TGTGCCAGCAGCTCATACAGGGGGCGTGACACTGAAGCTTTCTTT
many	NA	TRBV6-5	TRBJ1-1	CASLSYVGDTEAFF	TGTGCCAGCCTGTCCTATGTGGGGGACACTGAAGCTTTCTTT
NA	NA	TRBV14	TRBJ2-7	CASKTGQAYEQYF	TGTGCCAGCAAAACAGGGCAAGCCTACGAGCAGTACTTC
NA	NA	TRBV4-1	TRBJ1-2	CASSQVPGLPGYTF	TGCGCCAGCAGCCAAGTACCGGGCCTCCCTGGCTACACCTTC
NA	TRBD1	TRBV19	TRBJ2-3	CASSIGTGFTDTQYF	TGTGCCAGTAGTATAGGGACAGGGTTCACAGATACGCAGTATTTT
NA	TRBD1	TRBV27	TRBJ2-1	CASRGWTGGFDEQFF	TGTGCCAGCAGGGGATGGACAGGGGGCTTCGATGAGCAGTTCTTC
NA	TRBD1	TRBV28	TRBJ2-7	CASGDRGSYEQYF	TGTGCCAGCGGTGACAGGGGCTCCTACGAGCAGTACTTC
NA	TRBD1	TRBV5-1	TRBJ2-5	CASSSTTGVQETQYF	TGCGCCAGCAGCTCCACAACAGGGGTTCAAGAGACCCAGTACTTC
NA	NA	TRBV30	TRBJ1-3	CAWSPSGNTIYF	TGTGCCTGGAGTCCCTCTGGAAACACCATATATTTT
NA	NA	TRBV4-1	TRBJ2-7	CASSQSLRVYEQYF	TGCGCCAGCAGCCAGAGCCTCAGGGTCTACGAGCAGTACTTC
NA	TRBD1	TRBV7-8	TRBJ1-1	CASSSILLRDRETFF	TGTGCCAGCAGCTCGATACTACTCCGGGACAGGGAAACTTTCTTT
NA	NA	TRBV9	TRBJ2-3	CASSVEAQRSTDTQYF	TGTGCCAGCAGCGTAGAAGCCCAGCGGAGCACAGATACGCAGTATTTT
NA	NA	TRBV12-3/TRBV12-4	TRBJ2-1	CASRDWDNEQFF	TGTGCCAGCAGGGACTGGGACAATGAGCAGTTCTTC